The present entry profiles one TCR beta chain with its context. Its antigen is not identified. The CDR3 is made up of 14 amino acids. V lost 3 bases and J lost 7; bases outside the gene matches: 7. Germline V gives CDR1 SGDLS, CDR2 YYNGEE. This entry belongs to a study of T cells after yellow fever vaccination. A process of 5'RACE template switching, which added a universal primer site and UMIs, was used to make TCR cDNA. MiXCR, run by TCRdb on the 5' RACE reads, gives a single entry per CDR3 protein. The sample gives 240,000 or so distinct CDR3 sequences, 6.5% to 8.5% of which show up once; around 0.9% is in the top ten. Findings and limits, study-wide: Abundant clonotypes from the bulk population could contaminate FACS-sorted repertoires. Booster sampling recovered most clones from primary vaccination (about 97% CD4, 88% CD8). Overlap between CD4 and CD8 compartments was detected for a small share of clonotypes.

The sequence derives from a man younger than 40 who received the YFV17D yellow fever vaccine. This sample comprised CD4+ T cells sorted from PBMCs, obtained 15 days after the yellow fever booster vaccination. V and J are TRBV9 and TRBJ2-1; 7 positions agree with TRBD2. The CDR3 DNA follows: TGTGCCAGCAGCGCAGGGACTACCATTAATGAGCAGTTCTTC. Translation: CASSAGTTINEQFF.